The present entry profiles one TCR beta chain with its context. This entry belongs to a study of OX40 agonist ivuxolimab in advanced cancers. The CDR3 is made up of 18 amino acids. Germline trimming cut 0 bases from V and 3 bases from J; bases unmatched to any gene: 7. Germline V gives CDR1 KGHSH, CDR2 LQKENI. Generated by immunoSEQ multiplex PCR, the TCRdb table keeps only in-frame clones and is missing some. This repertoire shows approximately 50,000 clones, around 87% found once; its top ten account for roughly an eighth. The chain is built from TRBV18 and TRBJ2-7; 14 bases align to TRBD2. The TCR sequence derives from an adult with an advanced solid tumor such as melanoma, head and neck, liver or kidney cancer. The input for sequencing was CD4+ or CD8+ T cells sorted from blood, taken in a trial of the OX40 agonist ivuxolimab. CDR3 residues: CASSPPPGLAGVIYEQYF. The CDR3 bases are TGTGCCAGCTCACCACCCCCGGGACTAGCGGGAGTGATCTACGAGCAGTACTTC. The full variable domain, rest sourced from reference TRBV18 and TRBJ2-7, is NAGVMQNPRHLVRRRGQEARLRCSPMKGHSHVYWYRQLPEEGLKFMVYLQKENIIDESGMPKERFSAEFPKEGPSILRIQQVVRGDSAAYFCASSPPPGLAGVIYEQYFGPGTRLTVT.